Below, 5 T cell receptor beta chains from the same sample are listed, as sequenced in a study of regulatory T cells in long-lasting Graves disease. The time point denotes: newly diagnosed GD, antithyroid drugs for less than 3 months. Isolated PBMC RNA provided the starting material for the TCR library. Assembly of TCR beta libraries relied on iRepertoire HTBI primers together with Arm-PCR of CDR3 regions. MiXCR, applied by TCRdb to the multiplex PCR reads, yields one record per CDR3 protein. The table includes a few hundred thousand distinct CDR3 sequences, approximately 15% detected once. These data were likewise used in another study, on T cells in Graves' hyperthyroidism and ophthalmopathy.

Material: peripheral blood mononuclear cells (PBMCs), obtained at new diagnosis, from a patient treated with antithyroid drugs. The receptor source for this set is a man aged 40-49 years with Graves disease.

This clonotype showed up many times. This chain joins TRBV20-1 and TRBJ2-3; 9 bases are shared with TRBD1. The V gene's germline CDR1 is DFQATT and CDR2 SNEGSKA (reference sequence). The CDR3 covers 19 residues. Trimming at V came to 3 bases and at J to 3 bases, leaving 19 bases not matched to a gene. The CDR3 DNA follows: TGCAGTGCTAGTACGGGACAGGGCGGTTTGGGGTTACCGACAGATACGCAGTATTTT. It translates to CSASTGQGGLGLPTDTQYF.

The chain links TRBV6-2 or TRBV6-3 to TRBJ1-5; D may be TRBD1 (5 bases). V shed 2 bases and J shed 0 bases, with 17 bases lying between them. Germline V gene lookup returns CDR1 MNHEY and CDR2 SVGEGT. The CDR3 runs to 18 residues. CDR3 in DNA: TGTGCCAGCAGTTACAGGAGGAGTAGGGGAAATAGCAATCAGCCCCAGCATTTT. It codes for CASSYRRSRGNSNQPQHF.

The sample holds many counts of this clonotype. For the CDR3, the DNA is TGTGCCACCGCCTCCCCGTGGCAAGAGACCCAGTACTTC. It codes for CATASPWQETQYF. J is TRBJ2-5 and V is TRBV24-1, with unresolved D. Trimming removed 9 bases from V and 2 bases from J, with 12 bases in between. Germline CDR1 reads KGHDR; CDR2 reads SFDVKD. The CDR3 is 13 amino acids.

This clonotype was picked up many times. The rearrangement joins TRBV20-1 to TRBJ1-5; the D is unclear. The CDR3 is 17 residues long. The germline gives CDR1 DFQATT, CDR2 SNEGSKA (reference sequence). V was pared by 2 bases and J by 0 bases, with 17 bases between. The CDR3 region has the DNA TGCAGTGCTAGACCTGACTGGCAGTCCTATAGCAATCAGCCCCAGCATTTT. It encodes CSARPDWQSYSNQPQHF.

This clonotype was observed a handful of times. J is TRBJ2-1 and V is TRBV4-1; no reliable D call. The CDR3 sequence is 15 residues long. The germline V gene encodes CDR1 MGHRA and CDR2 YSYEKL. V was shortened by 0 bases and J by 4 bases, with 10 bases between the two germline ends. CDR3 protein: CASSQDPVRYNEQFF. The CDR3 nucleotides are TGCGCCAGCAGCCAAGATCCCGTCAGGTACAATGAGCAGTTCTTC.